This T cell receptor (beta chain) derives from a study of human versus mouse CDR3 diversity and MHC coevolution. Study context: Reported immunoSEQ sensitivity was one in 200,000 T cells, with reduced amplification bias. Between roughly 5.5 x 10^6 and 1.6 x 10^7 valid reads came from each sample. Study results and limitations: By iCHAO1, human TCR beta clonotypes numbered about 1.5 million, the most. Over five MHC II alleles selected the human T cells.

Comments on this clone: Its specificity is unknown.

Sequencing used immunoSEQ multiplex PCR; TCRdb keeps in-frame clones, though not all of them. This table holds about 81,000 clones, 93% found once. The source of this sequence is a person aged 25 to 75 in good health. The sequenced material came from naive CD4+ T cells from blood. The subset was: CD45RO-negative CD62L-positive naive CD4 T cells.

In nucleotides, the CDR3 is TGTGCCAGCAGTTTCCTAGGGGGGGAAACCGGGAGCTCCTACAATGAGCAGTTCTTC. It encodes CASSFLGGETGSSYNEQFF. V and J are TRBV27 and TRBJ2-1; tentatively, D is TRBD2 (7 bases). Germline values: CDR1 MNHEY, CDR2 SMNVEV (reference sequence). V was clipped by 3 bases and J by 0 bases, with 21 bases between them. The CDR3 consists of 19 residues.